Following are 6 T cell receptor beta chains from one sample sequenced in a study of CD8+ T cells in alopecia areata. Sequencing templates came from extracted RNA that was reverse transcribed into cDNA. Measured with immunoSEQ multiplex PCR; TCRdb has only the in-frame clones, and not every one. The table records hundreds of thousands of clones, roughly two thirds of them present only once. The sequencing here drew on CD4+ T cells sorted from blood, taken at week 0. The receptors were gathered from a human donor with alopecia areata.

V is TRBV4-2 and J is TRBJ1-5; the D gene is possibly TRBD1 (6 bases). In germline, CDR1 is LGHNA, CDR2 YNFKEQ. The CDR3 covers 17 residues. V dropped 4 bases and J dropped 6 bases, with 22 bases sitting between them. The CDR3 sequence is CASSPFPRTDYRQPQHF. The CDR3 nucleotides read TGTGCCAGCAGCCCATTCCCAAGGACAGATTATCGTCAGCCCCAGCATTTT.

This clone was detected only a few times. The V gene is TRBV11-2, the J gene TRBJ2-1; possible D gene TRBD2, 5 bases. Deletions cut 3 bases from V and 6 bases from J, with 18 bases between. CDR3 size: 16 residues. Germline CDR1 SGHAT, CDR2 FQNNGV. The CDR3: CASSFLGGAGLNEQFF. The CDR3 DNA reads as TGTGCCAGCAGCTTTCTTGGAGGCGCGGGCCTCAATGAGCAGTTCTTC.

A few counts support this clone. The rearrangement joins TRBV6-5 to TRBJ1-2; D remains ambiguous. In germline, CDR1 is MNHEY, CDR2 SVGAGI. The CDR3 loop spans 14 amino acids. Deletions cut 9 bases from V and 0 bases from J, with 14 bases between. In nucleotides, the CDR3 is TGTGCCAGATCGGACCGAACGCCTAACTATGGCTACACCTTC. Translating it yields CARSDRTPNYGYTF.

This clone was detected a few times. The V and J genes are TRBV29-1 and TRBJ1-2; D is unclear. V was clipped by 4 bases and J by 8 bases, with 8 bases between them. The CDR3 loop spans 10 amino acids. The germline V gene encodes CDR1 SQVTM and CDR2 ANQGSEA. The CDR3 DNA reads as TGCAGCGTTGGGACGGGAGGCTACACCTTC. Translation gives CSVGTGGYTF.

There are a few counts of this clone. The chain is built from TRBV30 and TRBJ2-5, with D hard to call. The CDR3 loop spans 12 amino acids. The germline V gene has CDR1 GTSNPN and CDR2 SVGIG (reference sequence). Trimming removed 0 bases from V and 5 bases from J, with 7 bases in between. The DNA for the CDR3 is TGTGCCTGGAGTGTACTTTCGGAGACCCAGTACTTC. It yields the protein CAWSVLSETQYF.

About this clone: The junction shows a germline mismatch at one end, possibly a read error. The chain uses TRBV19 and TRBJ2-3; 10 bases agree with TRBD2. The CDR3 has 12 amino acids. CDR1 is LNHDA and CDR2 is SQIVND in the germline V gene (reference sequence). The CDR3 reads CASSLLAGAPNF. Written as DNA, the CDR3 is TGTGCCAGTAGTTTGCTAGCGGGGGCCCCGAATTTT.